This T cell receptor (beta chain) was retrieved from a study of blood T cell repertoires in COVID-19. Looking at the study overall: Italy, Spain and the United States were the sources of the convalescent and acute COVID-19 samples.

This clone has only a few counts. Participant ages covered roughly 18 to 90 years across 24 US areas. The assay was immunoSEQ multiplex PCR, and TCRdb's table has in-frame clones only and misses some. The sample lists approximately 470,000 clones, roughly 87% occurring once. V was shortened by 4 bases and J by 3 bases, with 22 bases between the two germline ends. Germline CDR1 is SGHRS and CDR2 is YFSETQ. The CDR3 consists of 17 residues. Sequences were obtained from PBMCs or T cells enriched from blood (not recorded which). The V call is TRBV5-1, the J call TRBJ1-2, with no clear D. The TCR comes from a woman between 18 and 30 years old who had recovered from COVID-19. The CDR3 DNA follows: TGCGCCAGCAGCCCGGGAGGAGGGAAAACCGGCGACTATGGCTACACCTTC. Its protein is CASSPGGGKTGDYGYTF.